The rows below give T cell receptor beta chains drawn from one sample of a study of shared clonotypes between healthy human individuals. TCRdb's table, derived via immunoSEQ multiplex PCR, lists solely in-frame clones and lacks some. The sample carries around 1.6 million clones, 95% to 99% recorded once. Specimen: naive CD4+ T cells sorted from blood. The receptors were sampled from a man aged 25-45 years in good health. The CDR3 runs from the conserved cysteine through the conserved F or W. D genes are given only for firm matches. Size is omitted from some rows. Given values are once, few, many or a class for expanded clones.

CDR3aa,CDR3nt,v_gene,d_gene,abundance,j_gene
CASSLAGDSRGETQYF,TGCGCCAGCAGCTTGGCTGGGGACTCCAGGGGGGAGACCCAGTACTTC,TRBV5-1,-,-,TRBJ2-5
CASSRVAGGLLGRDDTQYF,TGTGCCAGCAGCCGGGTAGCGGGAGGCCTTCTGGGTCGGGACGATACGCAGTATTTT,TRBV7-2,TRBD2,-,TRBJ2-3
CASSLYLMREGKYEQYF,TGTGCCAGCAGCTTATACCTAATGCGGGAGGGAAAGTACGAGCAGTACTTC,TRBV7-2,TRBD2,-,TRBJ2-7
CASSSATSTDTQYF,TGTGCCAGCAGCTCCGCCACTAGCACAGATACGCAGTATTTT,TRBV7-2,-,-,TRBJ2-3
CASNDRRKGNQPQHF,TGTGCCAGCAATGACAGGCGTAAGGGCAATCAGCCCCAGCATTTT,TRBV28,-,-,TRBJ1-5
CASSMWAVGNQPQHF,TGTGCCAGTAGTATGTGGGCCGTCGGCAATCAGCCCCAGCATTTT,TRBV19,-,-,TRBJ1-5
CASSNKTGHPSAVYEQYF,TGTGCCAGCAGCAACAAAACAGGACACCCCTCTGCGGTATACGAGCAGTACTTC,TRBV21-1,-,-,TRBJ2-7
CASSPLGTAAQYF,TGTGCCAGCAGTCCATTGGGGACAGCCGCCCAGTATTTT,TRBV27,TRBD1,once,TRBJ2-3
CAWTGIVAYNEQFF,TGTGCCTGGACAGGGATAGTGGCCTACAATGAGCAGTTCTTC,TRBV30,-,-,TRBJ2-1
CASSSGQGGANEKLFF,TGTGCCAGCAGTTCTGGACAGGGAGGGGCTAATGAAAAACTGTTTTTT,TRBV28,TRBD1,-,TRBJ1-4
CASKTSGSFKNEQFF,TGTGCCAGCAAGACTAGCGGGAGCTTTAAGAATGAGCAGTTCTTC,TRBV19,TRBD2,few,TRBJ2-1
CASSVRSGTGAYNEQFF,TGTGCCAGCAGCGTGCGTTCCGGGACAGGGGCCTACAATGAGCAGTTCTTC,TRBV9,TRBD1,-,TRBJ2-1
CASSLGTVGTEAFF,TGTGCCAGCAGCCTAGGGACGGTTGGCACTGAAGCTTTCTTT,TRBV5-8,-,-,TRBJ1-1
CAISEVGGRVEQYF,TGTGCCATCAGTGAAGTCGGCGGGAGGGTCGAGCAGTACTTC,TRBV10-3,TRBD2,-,TRBJ2-7
CASSQPPGGEQYF,TGTGCCAGCTCACAGCCTCCCGGAGGCGAGCAGTACTTC,TRBV18,-,-,TRBJ2-7
CASSLSPGDPTYEQYF,TGTGCCAGCAGCTTAAGTCCGGGGGACCCAACCTACGAGCAGTACTTC,TRBV7-9,-,-,TRBJ2-7
CASSYAGGLTDTQYF,TGTGCCAGCAGCTACGCGGGAGGTTTAACAGATACGCAGTATTTT,TRBV7-2,TRBD2,-,TRBJ2-3
CASSGGTNTGELFF,TGTGCCAGCAGTGGAGGGACGAACACCGGGGAGCTGTTTTTT,TRBV6-6,-,once,TRBJ2-2
CASSLGSDSGNTIYF,TGCGCCAGCAGCTTAGGGAGTGACTCTGGAAACACCATATATTTT,TRBV5-1,-,-,TRBJ1-3
CASSFTMTYEQYF,TGTGCCAGCAGCTTTACAATGACATACGAGCAGTACTTC,TRBV7-9,-,-,TRBJ2-7
CAFTSGTTDTQYF,TGTGCCTTCACTAGCGGGACCACAGATACGCAGTATTTT,TRBV30,TRBD2,-,TRBJ2-3
CASSLGTGANNQPQHF,TGCGCCAGCAGCCTAGGTACAGGAGCAAACAATCAGCCCCAGCATTTT,TRBV4-3,-,-,TRBJ1-5
CASRTISYTF,TGTGCCAGCAGGACTATTAGCTACACCTTC,TRBV6-6,-,once,TRBJ1-2
CSAIYNEQFF,TGCAGTGCTATTTACAATGAGCAGTTCTTC,TRBV20-1,-,-,TRBJ2-1